The following is a T cell receptor beta chain sequence with its context. V was clipped by 1 base and J by 6 bases; unmatched bases: 13. Looked up from germline, CDR1 is SGHNT and CDR2 is YYREEE (reference sequence). This CDR3 spans 16 amino acids. Source study methods: For nucleated cells, counts were estimated from reference gene primer amplification. Profiling relied on immunoSEQ multiplex PCR, and the TCRdb table lists in-frame clones only, not all of them. The DNA gave D and trimming, while V, J and clone size come from that table. The sample consists of some 360,000 clones, 85% to 90% of them appearing once. This entry comes from a study of blood T cell repertoires in COVID-19.

The material sequenced was PBMCs or T cells enriched from blood (not recorded which). This TCR was sampled from a woman aged 25 to 39 who had been exposed to COVID-19. The chain joins TRBV5-4 to TRBJ2-7, with TRBD1 matching over 7 bases. DNA for the CDR3: TGTGCCAGCAGCTTGAGAAGCAGACAGGGTAGCTCCGAGCAGTACTTC. Protein product: CASSLRSRQGSSEQYF.